This T cell receptor (beta chain) was sequenced in a study of blood T cell repertoires in COVID-19 (dated by TCRdb to 2020 to 2021). Notes on the research overall: Collaborator samples came from the United States, Italy and Spain and covered acute and convalescent phases of COVID-19. The prospective study material was composed of cDNA or gDNA derived from T cells, B-cell-depleted T cells, or PBMCs. The dataset comprised deeply sampled blood TCRbeta repertoires from subjects exposed to, actively infected with, or recovered from COVID-19. The repertoires were released in a freely available public database intended as a resource for research on the immune response to SARS-CoV-2. Samples were obtained from the ongoing ImmuneRACE study (first 160 participants) and from 1,254 subjects provided by 6 global collaborators. Nearly every sample came with metadata listing a de-identified subject ID, COVID-19 status, age in years and sex. Where available, HLA class I and class II types were taken from metadata supplied by the sample provider and were not determined by assay-based typing.

From cysteine to phenylalanine, the CDR3 is 15 amino acids long. The sequence is cut down to CDR3 DNA, 45 bases in frame from base 1. The germline V gene provides CDR1 SGDLS and CDR2 YYNGEE. Relative to germline, V is 4 bases shorter and J is 4 bases shorter, with 17 bases between their ends. Collaborating institutions collected whole blood in K2EDTA tubes following their own protocols. For TCRbeta analysis, collaborators shipped samples as frozen whole blood, isolated PBMCs, or DNA extracted from either of those sample types. Overall study outcomes, separate from this receptor: How much clinical and demographic metadata was included differed by source and by participant, and the metadata was provided uncurated.

Of note for this clone: There is no known antigen for this receptor. The sample holds no much larger clone one base away, and base qualities are not on file.

The immunoSEQ Assay, a bias-controlled multiplex PCR, was used to amplify TCRbeta CDR3 regions from genomic DNA. As for the original processing: Within the assay, amplification of reference gene primers was used to estimate how many nucleated cells each sample contained. To quantify the absolute abundance of each unique TCRbeta CDR3 rearrangement, sequence reads were collapsed and filtered. For each sample, productive Simpson clonality was calculated as the square root of Simpson's diversity index across productive rearrangements. TCRdb re-hosts the immuneACCESS table, in-frame sequences only. Its copies lack some clones; in the studies checked, an unresolved V gene accounts for under half of them, and the cause for the rest is not known. D and trimming were read from the DNA, whereas the V and J calls and clone size are those reported in that table. Within this sample are 95,000 to 150,000 clones, with about 85% of them counted one time only. The ten largest clones take up 25% to 30% of the sample.

This TCR was sampled from a woman of 80 years or more with acute or convalescent COVID-19. Material: peripheral blood. The chain uses TRBV9 and TRBJ1-2; no D gene is confidently identified. The sequenced DNA: TGTGCCAGCAGCCCAAGTGCGGTGGTAAGCTATGGCTACACCTTC. Its product reads: CASSPSAVVSYGYTF.